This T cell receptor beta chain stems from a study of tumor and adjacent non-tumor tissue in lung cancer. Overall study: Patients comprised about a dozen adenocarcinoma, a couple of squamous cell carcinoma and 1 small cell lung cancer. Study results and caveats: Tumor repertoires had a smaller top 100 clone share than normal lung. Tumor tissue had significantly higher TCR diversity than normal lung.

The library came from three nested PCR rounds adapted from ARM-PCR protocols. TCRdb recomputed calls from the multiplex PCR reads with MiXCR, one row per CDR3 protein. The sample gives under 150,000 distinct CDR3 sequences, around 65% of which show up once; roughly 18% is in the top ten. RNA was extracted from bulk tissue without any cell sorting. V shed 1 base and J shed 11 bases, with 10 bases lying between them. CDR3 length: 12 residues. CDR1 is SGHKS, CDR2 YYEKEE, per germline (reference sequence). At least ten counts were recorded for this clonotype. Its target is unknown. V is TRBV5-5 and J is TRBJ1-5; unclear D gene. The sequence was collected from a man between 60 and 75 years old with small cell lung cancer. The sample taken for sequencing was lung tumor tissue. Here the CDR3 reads CASSLRAGAQHF. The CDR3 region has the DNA TGTGCCAGCAGCTTGCGAGCCGGAGCCCAGCATTTT. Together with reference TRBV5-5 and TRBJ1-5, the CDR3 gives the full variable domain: DAGVTQSPTHLIKTRGQQVTLRCSPISGHKSVSWYQQVLGQGPQFIFQYYEKEERGRGNFPDRFSARQFPNYSSELNVNALLLGDSALYLCASSLRAGAQHFGDGTRLSIL.